This T cell receptor (beta chain) was retrieved from a study of T-cell memory formation after mild COVID-19. Background on the study: TCR clusters were mostly donor specific. Study-wide points: Whether day 37 second-wave clones are SARS-CoV-2-specific was not confirmed. Clones that got smaller from day 15 to 85 had even CD4/CD8, while clones growing later tipped toward CD4+.

The CDR3 is 14 amino acids. V dropped 0 bases and J dropped 7; count of bases not matched to a gene: 4. Germline V gene lookup returns CDR1 SGHRS and CDR2 YFSETQ. This clonotype has more than one count but fewer than ten. The antigen is not known. cDNA libraries for TCR alpha and TCR beta, carrying sample barcodes and UMIs, came from 5'RACE with constant-segment primers. TCRdb analysed the 5' RACE reads with MiXCR anew, one entry per CDR3 protein. The top ten hold around 13% of the sample, which has under 450,000 distinct CDR3 sequences, under 25% seen once. The TCR was taken from an adult woman who had mild COVID-19 (a few samples of this study predate the infection). Cell type and time point are not known. Input material: PBMCs or a T cell subset sorted from them (not recorded which). The chain recombines TRBV5-1 with TRBJ1-2; 9 bases agree with TRBD1. CDR3 bases: TGCGCCAGCAGCTTGGGGACAGGGGCCGGTGGCTACACCTTC. Its translation is CASSLGTGAGGYTF.